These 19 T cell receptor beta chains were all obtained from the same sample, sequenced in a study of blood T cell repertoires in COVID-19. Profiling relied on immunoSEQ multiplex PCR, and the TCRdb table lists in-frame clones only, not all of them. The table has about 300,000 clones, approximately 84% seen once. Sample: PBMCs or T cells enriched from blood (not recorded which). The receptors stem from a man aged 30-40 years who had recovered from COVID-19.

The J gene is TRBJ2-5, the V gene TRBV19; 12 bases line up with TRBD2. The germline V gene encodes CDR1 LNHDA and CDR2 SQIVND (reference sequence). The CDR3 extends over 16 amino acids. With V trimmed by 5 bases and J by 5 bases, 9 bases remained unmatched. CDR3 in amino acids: CASSFPSGRAMETQYF. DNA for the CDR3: TGTGCCAGTAGTTTCCCTAGCGGGAGGGCCATGGAGACCCAGTACTTC.

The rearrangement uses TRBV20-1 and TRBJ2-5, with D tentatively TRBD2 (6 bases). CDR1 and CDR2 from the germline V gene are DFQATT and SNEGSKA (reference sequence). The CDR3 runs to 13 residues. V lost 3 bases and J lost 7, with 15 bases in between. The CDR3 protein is CSASGLLAVTQYF. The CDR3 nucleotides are TGCAGTGCTAGTGGTTTACTAGCTGTGACCCAGTACTTC.

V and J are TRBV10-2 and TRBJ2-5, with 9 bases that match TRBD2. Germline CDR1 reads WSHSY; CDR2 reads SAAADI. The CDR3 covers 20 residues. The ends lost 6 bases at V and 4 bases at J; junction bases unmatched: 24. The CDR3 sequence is CASREQGLLGGGARRETQYF. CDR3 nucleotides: TGCGCCAGCAGAGAACAGGGGTTACTTGGCGGGGGGGCCAGGCGAGAGACCCAGTACTTC.

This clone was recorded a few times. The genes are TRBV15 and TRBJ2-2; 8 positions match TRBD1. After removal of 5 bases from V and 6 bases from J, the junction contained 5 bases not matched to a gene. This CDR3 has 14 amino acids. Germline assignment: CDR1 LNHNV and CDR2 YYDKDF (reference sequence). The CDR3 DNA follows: TGTGCCACCAGCGGCAGGGGGCGGGCCGGGGAGCTGTTTTTT. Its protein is CATSGRGRAGELFF.

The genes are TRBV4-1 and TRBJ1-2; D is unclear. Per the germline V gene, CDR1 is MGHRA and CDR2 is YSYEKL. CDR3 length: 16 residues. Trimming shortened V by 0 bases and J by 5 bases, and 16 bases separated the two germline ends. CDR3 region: CASSQEATGLAYGYTF. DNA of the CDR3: TGCGCCAGCAGCCAAGAGGCCACGGGGTTAGCTTATGGCTACACCTTC.

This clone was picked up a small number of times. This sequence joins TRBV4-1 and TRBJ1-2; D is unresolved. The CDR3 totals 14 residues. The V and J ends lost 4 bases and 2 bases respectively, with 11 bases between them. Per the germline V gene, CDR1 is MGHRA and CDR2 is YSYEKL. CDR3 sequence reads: CASSLLERNYGYTF. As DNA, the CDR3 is TGCGCCAGCAGCCTCCTAGAACGGAACTATGGCTACACCTTC.

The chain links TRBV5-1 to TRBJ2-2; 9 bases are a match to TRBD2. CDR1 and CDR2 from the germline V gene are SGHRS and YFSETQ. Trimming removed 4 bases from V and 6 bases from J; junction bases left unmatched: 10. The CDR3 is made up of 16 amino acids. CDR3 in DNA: TGCGCCAGCAGCCCGTGGGCTAGCGGGAATGCCGGGGAGCTGTTTTTT. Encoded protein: CASSPWASGNAGELFF.

In DNA form, the CDR3 reads TGTGCCAGCAGCCTGCGGGGGTCTTACGAGCAGTACTTC. Translation: CASSLRGSYEQYF. This chain uses TRBV7-9 with TRBJ2-7; 7 positions agree with TRBD2. The V and J ends lost 5 bases and 4 bases, in that order; junction bases with no gene match: 5. The CDR3 contains 13 residues. Germline V gene data show CDR1 as SEHNR and CDR2 as FQNEAQ (reference sequence). The entire variable domain, with the rest obtained from reference TRBV7-9 and TRBJ2-7, is as follows: DTGVSQNPRHKITKRGQNVTFRCDPISEHNRLYWYRQTLGQGPEFLTYFQNEAQLEKSRLLSDRFSAERPKGSFSTLEIQRTEQGDSAMYLCASSLRGSYEQYFGPGTRLTVT.

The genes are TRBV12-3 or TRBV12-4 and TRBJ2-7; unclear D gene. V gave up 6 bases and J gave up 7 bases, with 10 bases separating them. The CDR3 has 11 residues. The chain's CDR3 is CASRGPGEQYF. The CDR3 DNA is TGTGCCAGCAGGGGCCCTGGGGAGCAGTACTTC.

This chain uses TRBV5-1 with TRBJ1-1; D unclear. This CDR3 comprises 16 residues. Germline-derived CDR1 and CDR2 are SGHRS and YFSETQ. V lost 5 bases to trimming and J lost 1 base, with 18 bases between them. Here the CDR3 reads CASSKSGEGWNTEAFF. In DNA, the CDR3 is TGCGCCAGCAGTAAGTCCGGGGAGGGATGGAACACTGAAGCTTTCTTT.

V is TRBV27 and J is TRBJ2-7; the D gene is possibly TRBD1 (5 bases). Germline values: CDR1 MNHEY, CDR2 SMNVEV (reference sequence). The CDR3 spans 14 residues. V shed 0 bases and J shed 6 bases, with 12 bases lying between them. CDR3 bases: TGTGCCAGCAGTTTATCTACGGGTAGGGGCGAGCAGTACTTC. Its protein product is CASSLSTGRGEQYF.

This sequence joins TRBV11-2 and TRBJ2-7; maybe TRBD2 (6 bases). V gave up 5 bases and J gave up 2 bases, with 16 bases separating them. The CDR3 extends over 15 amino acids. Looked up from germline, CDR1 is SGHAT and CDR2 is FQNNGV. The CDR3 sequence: CASSLSTGGTYEQYF. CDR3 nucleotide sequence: TGTGCCAGCAGCCTTAGCACTGGGGGGACCTACGAGCAGTACTTC.

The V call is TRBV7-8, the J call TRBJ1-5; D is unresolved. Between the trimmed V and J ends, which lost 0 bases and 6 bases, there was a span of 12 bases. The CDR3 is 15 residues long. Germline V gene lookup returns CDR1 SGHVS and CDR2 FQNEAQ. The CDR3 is CASSLASRIGQPQHF. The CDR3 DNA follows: TGTGCCAGCAGCTTAGCGTCCAGGATCGGTCAGCCCCAGCATTTT.

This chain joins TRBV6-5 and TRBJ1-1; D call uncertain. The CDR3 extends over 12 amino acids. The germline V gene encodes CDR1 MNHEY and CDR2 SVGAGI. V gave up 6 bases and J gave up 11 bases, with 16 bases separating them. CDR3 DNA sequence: TGTGCCAGCAGGGACCCAAGGACTCAGGCTTTCTTT. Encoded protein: CASRDPRTQAFF.

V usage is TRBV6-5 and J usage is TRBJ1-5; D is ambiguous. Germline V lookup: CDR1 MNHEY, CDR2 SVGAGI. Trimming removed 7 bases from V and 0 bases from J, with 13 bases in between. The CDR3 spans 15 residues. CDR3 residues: CASKPSDYSNQPQHF. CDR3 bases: TGTGCCAGCAAACCGAGCGACTATAGCAATCAGCCCCAGCATTTT.

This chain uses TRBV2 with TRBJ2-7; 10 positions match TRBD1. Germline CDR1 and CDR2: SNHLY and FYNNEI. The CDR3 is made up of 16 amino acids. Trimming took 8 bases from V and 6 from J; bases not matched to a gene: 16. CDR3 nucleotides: TGTGCCAGCGCCCGGGACAGGGGATTCGAGTATTCCGAGCAGTACTTC. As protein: CASARDRGFEYSEQYF. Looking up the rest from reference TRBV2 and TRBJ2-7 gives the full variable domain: EPEVTQTPSHQVTQMGQEVILRCVPISNHLYFYWYRQILGQKVEFLVSFYNNEISEKSEIFDDQFSVERPDGSNFTLKIRSTKLEDSAMYFCASARDRGFEYSEQYFGPGTRLTVT.

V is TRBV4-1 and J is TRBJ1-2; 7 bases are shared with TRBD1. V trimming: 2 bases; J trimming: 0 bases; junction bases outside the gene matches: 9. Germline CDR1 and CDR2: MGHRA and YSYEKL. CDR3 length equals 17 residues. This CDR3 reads CASSQPPGQVANYGYTF. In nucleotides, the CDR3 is TGCGCCAGCAGCCAACCTCCCGGACAGGTAGCTAACTATGGCTACACCTTC.

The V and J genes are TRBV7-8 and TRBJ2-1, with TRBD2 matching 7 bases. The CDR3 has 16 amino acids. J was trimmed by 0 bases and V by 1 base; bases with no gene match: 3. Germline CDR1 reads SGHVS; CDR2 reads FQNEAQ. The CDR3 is CASSLGGGGSYNEQFF. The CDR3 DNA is TGTGCCAGCAGCTTAGGCGGCGGGGGCTCCTACAATGAGCAGTTCTTC.

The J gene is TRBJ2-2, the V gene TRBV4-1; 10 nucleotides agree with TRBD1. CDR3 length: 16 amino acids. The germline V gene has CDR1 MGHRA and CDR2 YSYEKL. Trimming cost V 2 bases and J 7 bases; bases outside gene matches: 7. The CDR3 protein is CASSQRQGAYGGELFF. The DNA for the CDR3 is TGCGCCAGCAGCCAACGACAGGGGGCTTATGGCGGGGAGCTGTTTTTT.